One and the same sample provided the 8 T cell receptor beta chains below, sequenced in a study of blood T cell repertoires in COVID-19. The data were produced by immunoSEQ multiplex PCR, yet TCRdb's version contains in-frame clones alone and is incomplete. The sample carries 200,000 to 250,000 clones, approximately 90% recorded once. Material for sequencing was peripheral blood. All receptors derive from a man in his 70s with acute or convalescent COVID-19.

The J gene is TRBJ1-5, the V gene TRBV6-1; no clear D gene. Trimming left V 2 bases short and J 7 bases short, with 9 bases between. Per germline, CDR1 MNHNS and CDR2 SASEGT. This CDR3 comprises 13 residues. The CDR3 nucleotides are TGTGCCAGCAGTGAAACGTTACGGCAGCCCCAGCATTTT. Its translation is CASSETLRQPQHF.

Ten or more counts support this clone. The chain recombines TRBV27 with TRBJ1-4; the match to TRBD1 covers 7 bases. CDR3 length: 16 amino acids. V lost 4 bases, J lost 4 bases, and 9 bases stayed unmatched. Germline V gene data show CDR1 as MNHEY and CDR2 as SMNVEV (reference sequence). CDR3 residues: CASSSSPTGSNEKLFF. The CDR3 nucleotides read TGTGCCAGCAGTTCCTCCCCGACAGGGAGTAATGAAAAACTGTTTTTT.

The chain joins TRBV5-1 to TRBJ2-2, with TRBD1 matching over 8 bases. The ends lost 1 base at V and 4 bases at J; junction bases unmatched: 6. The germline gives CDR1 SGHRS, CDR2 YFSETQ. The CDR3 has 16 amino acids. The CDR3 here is CASSLSSGGGTGELFF. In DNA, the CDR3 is TGCGCCAGCAGCTTGTCCTCAGGGGGCGGCACCGGGGAGCTGTTTTTT.

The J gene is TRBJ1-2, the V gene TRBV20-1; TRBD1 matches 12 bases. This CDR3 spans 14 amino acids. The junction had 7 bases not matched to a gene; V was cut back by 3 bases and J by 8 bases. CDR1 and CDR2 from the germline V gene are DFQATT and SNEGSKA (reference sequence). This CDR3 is CSASWDRGLVGYTF. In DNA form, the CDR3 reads TGCAGTGCTAGTTGGGACAGGGGGCTGGTGGGCTACACCTTC.

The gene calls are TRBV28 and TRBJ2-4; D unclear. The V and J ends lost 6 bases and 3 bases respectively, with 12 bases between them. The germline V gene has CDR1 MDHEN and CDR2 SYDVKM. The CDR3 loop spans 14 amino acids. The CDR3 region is CASSRLTGKNIQYF. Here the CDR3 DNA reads TGTGCCAGCAGCCGATTAACCGGCAAAAACATTCAGTACTTC.

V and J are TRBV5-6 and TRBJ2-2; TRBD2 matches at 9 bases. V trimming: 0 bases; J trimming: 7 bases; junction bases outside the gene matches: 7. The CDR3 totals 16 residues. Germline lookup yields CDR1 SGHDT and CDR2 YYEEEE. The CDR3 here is CASSLVGGRAVGELFF. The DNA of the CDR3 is TGTGCCAGCAGCTTGGTTGGCGGGAGGGCCGTCGGGGAGCTGTTTTTT.

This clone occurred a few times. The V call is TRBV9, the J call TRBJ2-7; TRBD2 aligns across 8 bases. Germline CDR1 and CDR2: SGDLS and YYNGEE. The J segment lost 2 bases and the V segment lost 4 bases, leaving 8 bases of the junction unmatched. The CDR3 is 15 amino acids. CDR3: CASSRAGAGTYEQYF. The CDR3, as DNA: TGTGCCAGCAGCAGAGCGGGGGCTGGGACCTACGAGCAGTACTTC.

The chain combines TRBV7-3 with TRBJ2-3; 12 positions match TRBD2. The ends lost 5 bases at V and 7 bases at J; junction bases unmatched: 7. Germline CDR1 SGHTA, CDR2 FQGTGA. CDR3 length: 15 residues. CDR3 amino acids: CASSRLAGAGYTQYF. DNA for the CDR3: TGTGCCAGCAGCCGACTAGCGGGGGCTGGGTATACGCAGTATTTT.